This T cell receptor (beta chain) was identified during a study of cytomegalovirus exposure and HLA in healthy donors. Overall study results and limits: From TCR beta sequences, most subjects' HLA-A and HLA-B alleles were reportedly predicted accurately. Later work found most CMV-associated TCR beta chains apparently HLA-restricted. Productive status was seen about 90% or about 30% of the time for most TCR beta V segments in an earlier analysis.

Primers included in the PCR were 60 Vbeta and 13 Jbeta primers. Clones were sequenced by immunoSEQ multiplex PCR, and TCRdb holds only the in-frame ones, with some missing. The table includes roughly 80,000 clones, over 70% detected once. As regards this clone: No antigen is known for it.

Per germline, CDR1 KGHSH and CDR2 LQKENI. This CDR3 spans 17 amino acids. J gave up 10 bases and V 4 bases, and 17 bases lay outside the gene matches. The clonotype comes from a male donor in good health and CMV-seronegative. Sequenced sample: PBMCs. This chain connects TRBV18 to TRBJ2-1; TRBD2 matches at 9 bases. For the CDR3, the DNA is TGTGCCAGCTCACTGGCCTTATTTGCGGGGGGGCTCGAAGAGCAGTTCTTC. Protein sequence: CASSLALFAGGLEEQFF.